A single sample is the source of the 16 T cell receptor beta chains below, sequenced in a study of neoadjuvant anti-PD-1 for oral cavity cancer. Some clones are missing from TCRdb's copy, which holds only in-frame ones; the method was immunoSEQ multiplex PCR. The sample lists about 14,000 clones; under 65% were seen once. The input for sequencing was PBMCs, taken before nivolumab (anti-PD-1) treatment. The receptors originated from a person between 40 and 85 years old with oral cavity squamous cell carcinoma.

This clone was detected only a few times. The rearrangement uses TRBV28 and TRBJ1-2; tentatively, D is TRBD1 (6 bases). The CDR3 covers 15 residues. Germline V CDR1 and CDR2: MDHEN, SYDVKM. Between the trimmed V and J ends, which lost 8 bases and 2 bases, there was a span of 18 bases. The CDR3 nucleotides read TGTGCCAGCCTCATCCCCGCAACAGGGAACTATGGCTACACCTTC. It translates to CASLIPATGNYGYTF.

The genes are TRBV2 and TRBJ2-3, with 7 bases that match TRBD1. Germline CDR1 SNHLY, CDR2 FYNNEI. V was clipped by 6 bases and J by 2 bases; unmatched bases: 8. The CDR3 sequence is 15 residues long. CDR3 nucleotide sequence: TGTGCCAGCAGGGCCCACAGGGGACCCACAGATACGCAGTATTTT. Translating gives CASRAHRGPTDTQYF.

The CDR3 is CSFRGGLGEQYF. The CDR3 region has the DNA TGCAGCTTCCGCGGGGGCTTGGGGGAGCAGTACTTC. This rearrangement joins TRBV29-1 to TRBJ2-7, with D maybe TRBD2 (7 bases). V was cut by 8 bases and J by 7 bases, with 18 bases left in between. Germline V gene sequence: CDR1 SQVTM, CDR2 ANQGSEA. The CDR3 is 12 residues long.

This chain connects TRBV28 to TRBJ1-4; 7 nucleotides align to TRBD1. Per germline, CDR1 MDHEN and CDR2 SYDVKM. The CDR3 has 15 amino acids. With V trimmed by 4 bases and J by 3 bases, 5 bases remained unmatched. CDR3 residues: CASSYGTVSNEKLFF. The CDR3 DNA follows: TGTGCCAGCAGTTACGGGACAGTCTCTAATGAAAAACTGTTTTTT.

This clone turned up a few times. The chain has TRBV7-9 and TRBJ2-3; 14 bases line up with TRBD2. Germline assignment: CDR1 SEHNR and CDR2 FQNEAQ (reference sequence). The CDR3 runs to 18 residues. J gave up 3 bases and V 5 bases, and 10 bases lay outside the gene matches. The chain's CDR3 is CASSPPLGLAGVTDTQYF. The CDR3 DNA is TGTGCCAGCAGCCCTCCCCTGGGACTAGCGGGGGTTACAGATACGCAGTATTTT.

A few counts support this clone. J is TRBJ1-1 and V is TRBV18; perhaps TRBD1 as D (5 bases). The CDR3 spans 13 residues. Germline V gene sequence: CDR1 KGHSH, CDR2 LQKENI. Trimming shortened V by 3 bases and J by 4 bases, and 9 bases separated the two germline ends. For the CDR3, the DNA is TGTGCCAGCTCACCGAAGGGGACCACTGAAGCTTTCTTT. Amino acid sequence: CASSPKGTTEAFF. The entire variable domain, with the rest obtained from reference TRBV18 and TRBJ1-1, is as follows: NAGVMQNPRHLVRRRGQEARLRCSPMKGHSHVYWYRQLPEEGLKFMVYLQKENIIDESGMPKERFSAEFPKEGPSILRIQQVVRGDSAAYFCASSPKGTTEAFFGQGTRLTVV.

The chain links TRBV11-2 to TRBJ2-7, with D tentatively TRBD2 (5 bases). The germline V and J ends were trimmed by 1 base and 2 bases, with 21 bases remaining between them. Germline lookup yields CDR1 SGHAT and CDR2 FQNNGV. The CDR3 consists of 18 residues. For the CDR3, the DNA is TGTGCCAGCAGCTTAGTGTCGGGGTCTCAATTTCTGACCTACGAGCAGTACTTC. Protein sequence: CASSLVSGSQFLTYEQYF. The entire variable domain, with the rest obtained from reference TRBV11-2 and TRBJ2-7, is as follows: EAGVAQSPRYKIIEKRQSVAFWCNPISGHATLYWYQQILGQGPKLLIQFQNNGVVDDSQLPKDRFSAERLKGVDSTLKIQPAKLEDSAVYLCASSLVSGSQFLTYEQYFGPGTRLTVT.

This clone is deemed medium-sized (0.01 to 0.1%). The rearrangement links TRBV7-2 to TRBJ2-6; maybe TRBD2 (6 bases). V was shortened by 3 bases and J by 0 bases, with 18 bases between the two germline ends. Per germline, CDR1 SGHTA and CDR2 FQGNSA. The CDR3 has 19 residues. The CDR3 coding sequence is TGTGCCAGCAGCTTTAGGTGGAGGGAGCGGCCCTCTGGGGCCAACGTCCTGACTTTC. Translation gives CASSFRWRERPSGANVLTF.

The chain uses TRBV5-1 and TRBJ2-3; D is unclear. From germline, CDR1 is SGHRS and CDR2 YFSETQ. There are 15 residues in the CDR3. V was shortened by 6 bases and J by 0 bases, with 14 bases between the two germline ends. CDR3 loop: CASTSDPASTDTQYF. Here the CDR3 DNA reads TGCGCCAGCACTTCCGACCCAGCTAGCACAGATACGCAGTATTTT.

The CDR3 here is CASSATREQYF. The CDR3 coding sequence is TGTGCCAGCAGCGCTACGAGGGAGCAGTACTTC. This sequence joins TRBV11-2 and TRBJ2-7; D is unclear. V lost 5 bases to trimming and J lost 7 bases, with 9 bases between them. This CDR3 is built from 11 residues. CDR1 and CDR2 (germline): SGHAT, FQNNGV.

The chain has TRBV15 and TRBJ1-5; D is unresolved. The CDR3 totals 15 residues. Trimming shortened V by 8 bases and J by 3 bases, and 17 bases separated the two germline ends. The germline CDR1 and CDR2 sequences are LNHNV and YYDKDF (reference sequence). The CDR3 region has the DNA TGTGCCACCTCTACAAGCCTAGGAGTCAATCAGCCCCAGCATTTT. Protein sequence: CATSTSLGVNQPQHF.

This clone appeared a few times. A junction end diverges from the germline sequence, so it may reflect a read error. The chain recombines TRBV13 with TRBJ2-2; 7 bases match TRBD2. There are 14 residues in the CDR3. Per germline, CDR1 PRHDT and CDR2 FYEKMQ (reference sequence). The CDR3 DNA is TGTGCCAGCAGCCCTAGCGGAAACAACGGGGAGCTGTTTTTT. This gives the protein CASSPSGNNGELFF.

V is TRBV7-2 and J is TRBJ2-7; D is uncertain. V lost 5 bases and J 12 bases, leaving 17 bases between the germline ends. Per germline, CDR1 SGHTA and CDR2 FQGNSA. The CDR3 has 12 amino acids. In DNA form, the CDR3 reads TGTGCCAGCAGCCCTACTCCTCCCCTTGTGTACTTC. Translating it yields CASSPTPPLVYF.

The CDR3 spells CASSEATASGNTIYF. The CDR3 DNA follows: TGTGCCAGCAGTGAAGCGACAGCCTCTGGAAACACCATATATTTT. This sequence joins TRBV2 and TRBJ1-3, with a weak D call TRBD1 (5 bases). The CDR3 is 15 residues long. V was clipped by 0 bases and J by 0 bases, with 6 bases between them. The germline V gene encodes CDR1 SNHLY and CDR2 FYNNEI.

V usage is TRBV5-4 and J usage is TRBJ1-1; TRBD1 is a possible D gene (6 bases). CDR1 SGHNT and CDR2 YYREEE come from the germline V gene (reference sequence). Trimming shortened V by 4 bases and J by 1 base, and 11 bases separated the two germline ends. CDR3 length: 14 amino acids. The CDR3 here is CASSRQVGNTEAFF. The CDR3 DNA reads as TGTGCCAGCAGCAGACAGGTCGGGAACACTGAAGCTTTCTTT.

This clone was detected only a few times. The chain is built from TRBV9 and TRBJ1-6; perhaps TRBD1 as D (5 bases). The germline V and J ends were trimmed by 4 bases and 7 bases, with 12 bases remaining between them. The CDR3 extends over 14 amino acids. Per germline, CDR1 SGDLS and CDR2 YYNGEE. CDR3 DNA sequence: TGTGCCAGCAGCCTGCGTAGGGGCAATTCACCCCTCCACTTT. This encodes CASSLRRGNSPLHF.